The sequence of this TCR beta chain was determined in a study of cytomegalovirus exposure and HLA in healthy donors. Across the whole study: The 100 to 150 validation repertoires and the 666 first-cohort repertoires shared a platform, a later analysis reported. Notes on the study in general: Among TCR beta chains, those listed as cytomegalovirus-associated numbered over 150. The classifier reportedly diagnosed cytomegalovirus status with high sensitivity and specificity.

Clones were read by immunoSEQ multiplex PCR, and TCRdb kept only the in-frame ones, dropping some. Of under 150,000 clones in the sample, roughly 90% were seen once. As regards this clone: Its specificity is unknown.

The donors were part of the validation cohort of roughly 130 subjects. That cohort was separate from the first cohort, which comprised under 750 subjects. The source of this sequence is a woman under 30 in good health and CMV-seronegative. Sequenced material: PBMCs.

CDR3 nucleotide sequence: TGTGCCAGCAGTGAAGGGGACAGGGCCTACGAGCAGTACTTC. Translated, it gives CASSEGDRAYEQYF. The chain couples TRBV2 to TRBJ2-7, with 9 bases lining up with TRBD1. The ends lost 1 base at V and 2 bases at J; junction bases unmatched: 0. The CDR3 spans 14 residues. Germline V gene lookup returns CDR1 SNHLY and CDR2 FYNNEI.